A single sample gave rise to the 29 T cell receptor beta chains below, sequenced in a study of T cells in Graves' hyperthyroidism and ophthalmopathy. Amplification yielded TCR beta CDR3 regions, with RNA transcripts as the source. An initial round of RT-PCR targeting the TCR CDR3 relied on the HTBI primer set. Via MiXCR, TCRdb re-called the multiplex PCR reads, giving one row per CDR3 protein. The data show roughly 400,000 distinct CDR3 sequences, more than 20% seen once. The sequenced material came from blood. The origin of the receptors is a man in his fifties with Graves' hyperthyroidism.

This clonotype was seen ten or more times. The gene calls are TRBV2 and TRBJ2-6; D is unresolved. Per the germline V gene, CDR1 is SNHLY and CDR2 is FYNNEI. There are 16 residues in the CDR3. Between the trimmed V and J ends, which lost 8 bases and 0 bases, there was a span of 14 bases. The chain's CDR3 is CASSRNGHSGANVLTF. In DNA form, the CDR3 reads TGTGCCAGCTCTCGTAACGGGCACTCTGGGGCCAACGTCCTGACTTTC.

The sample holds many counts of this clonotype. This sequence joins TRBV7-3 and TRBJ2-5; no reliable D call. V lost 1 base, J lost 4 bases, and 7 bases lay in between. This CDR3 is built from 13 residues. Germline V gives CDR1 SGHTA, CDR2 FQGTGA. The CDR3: CASSLSLRETQYF. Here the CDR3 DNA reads TGTGCCAGCAGCTTAAGCTTACGAGAGACCCAGTACTTC. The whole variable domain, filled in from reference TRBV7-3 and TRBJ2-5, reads GAGVSQTPSNKVTEKGKYVELRCDPISGHTALYWYRQSLGQGPEFLIYFQGTGAADDSGLPNDRFFAVRPEGSVSTLKIQRTERGDSAVYLCASSLSLRETQYFGPGTRLLVL.

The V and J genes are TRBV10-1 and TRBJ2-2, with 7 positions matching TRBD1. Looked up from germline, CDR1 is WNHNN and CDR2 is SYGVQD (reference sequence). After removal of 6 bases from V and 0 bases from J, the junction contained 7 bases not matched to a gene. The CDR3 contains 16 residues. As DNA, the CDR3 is TGCGCCAGCAGCCCCGACAGGGCCGCGAACACCGGGGAGCTGTTTTTT. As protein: CASSPDRAANTGELFF.

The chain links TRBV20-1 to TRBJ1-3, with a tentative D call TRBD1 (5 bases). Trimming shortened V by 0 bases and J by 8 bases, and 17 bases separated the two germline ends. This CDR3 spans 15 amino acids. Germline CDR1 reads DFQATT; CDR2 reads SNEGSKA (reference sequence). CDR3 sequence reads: CSARDPTGPGDTIYF. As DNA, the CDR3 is TGCAGTGCTAGAGATCCCACAGGCCCCGGAGACACCATATATTTT.

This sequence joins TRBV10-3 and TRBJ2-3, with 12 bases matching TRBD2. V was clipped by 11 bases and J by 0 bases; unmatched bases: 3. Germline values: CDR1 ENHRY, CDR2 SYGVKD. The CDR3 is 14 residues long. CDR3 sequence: CAVTSGSSTDTQYF. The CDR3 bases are TGTGCCGTGACTAGCGGGAGTAGCACAGATACGCAGTATTTT.

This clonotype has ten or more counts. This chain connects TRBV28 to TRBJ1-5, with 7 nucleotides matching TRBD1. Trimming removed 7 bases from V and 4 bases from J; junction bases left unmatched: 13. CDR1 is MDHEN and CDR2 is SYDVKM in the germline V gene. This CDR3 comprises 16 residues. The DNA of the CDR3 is TGTGCCAGCAATTGGAGACAGGGAAGAGGGAATCAGCCCCAGCATTTT. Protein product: CASNWRQGRGNQPQHF.

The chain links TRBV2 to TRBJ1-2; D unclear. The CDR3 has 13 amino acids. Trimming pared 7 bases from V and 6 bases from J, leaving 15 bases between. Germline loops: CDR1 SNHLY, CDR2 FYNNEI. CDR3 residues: CASKGRTVDGYTF. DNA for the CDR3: TGTGCCAGCAAAGGTCGTACAGTGGATGGCTACACCTTC.

The CDR3 protein is CASTLYNEQYF. CDR3 DNA: TGCGCCAGTACACTATACAATGAGCAGTACTTC. This chain uses TRBV5-1 with TRBJ2-1; D uncertain. The DNA end is a closer match to TRBJ2-7, so the J assignment may be wrong. Germline values: CDR1 SGHRS, CDR2 YFSETQ. CDR3 length: 11 residues.

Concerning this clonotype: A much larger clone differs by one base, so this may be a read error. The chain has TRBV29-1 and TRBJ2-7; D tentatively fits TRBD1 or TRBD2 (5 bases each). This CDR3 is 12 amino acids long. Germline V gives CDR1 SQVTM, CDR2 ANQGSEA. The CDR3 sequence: CSVRGRIYGQYF. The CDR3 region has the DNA TGCAGCGTCCGGGGCAGGATCTACGGGCAGTACTTC.

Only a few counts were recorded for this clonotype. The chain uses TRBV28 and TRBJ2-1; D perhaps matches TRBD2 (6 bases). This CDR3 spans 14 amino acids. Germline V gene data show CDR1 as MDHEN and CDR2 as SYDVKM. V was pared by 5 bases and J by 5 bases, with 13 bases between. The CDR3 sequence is CASSEPGVHNEQFF. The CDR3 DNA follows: TGTGCCAGCAGTGAACCGGGGGTCCACAATGAGCAGTTCTTC.

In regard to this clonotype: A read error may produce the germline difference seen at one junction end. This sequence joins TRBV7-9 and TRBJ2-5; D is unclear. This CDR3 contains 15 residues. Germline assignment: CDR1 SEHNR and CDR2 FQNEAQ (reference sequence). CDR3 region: CASSSPDHLSRTRYF. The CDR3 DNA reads TGTGCCAGCAGCTCGCCCGATCACTTGAGTAGGACCCGGTACTTC.

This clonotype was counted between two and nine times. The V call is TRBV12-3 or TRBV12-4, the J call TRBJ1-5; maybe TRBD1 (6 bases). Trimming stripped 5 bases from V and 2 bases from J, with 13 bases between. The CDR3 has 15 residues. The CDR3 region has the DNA TGTGCCAGCAGTATGGACAGATTGGGCAATCAGCCCCAGCATTTT. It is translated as CASSMDRLGNQPQHF.

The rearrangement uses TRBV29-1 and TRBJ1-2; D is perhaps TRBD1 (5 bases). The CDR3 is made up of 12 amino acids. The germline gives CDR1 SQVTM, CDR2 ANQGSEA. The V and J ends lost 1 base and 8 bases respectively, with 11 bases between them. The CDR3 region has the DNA TGCAGCGTTGAAGGCGAGGGGATGGGCTACACCTTC. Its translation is CSVEGEGMGYTF.

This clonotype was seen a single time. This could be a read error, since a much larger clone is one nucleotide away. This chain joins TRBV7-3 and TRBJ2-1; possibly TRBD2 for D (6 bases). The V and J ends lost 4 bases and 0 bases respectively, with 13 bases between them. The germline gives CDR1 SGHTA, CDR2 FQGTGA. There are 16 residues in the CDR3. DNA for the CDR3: TGTGCCAGCAGCTACCCCCGGGGGAGCTCCTACAATGAGCAGTTCTTC. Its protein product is CASSYPRGSSYNEQFF.

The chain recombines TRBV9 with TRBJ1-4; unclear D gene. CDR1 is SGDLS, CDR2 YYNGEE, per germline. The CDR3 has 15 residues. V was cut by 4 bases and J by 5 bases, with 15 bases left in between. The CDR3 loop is CASSRSWTANEKLFF. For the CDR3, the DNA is TGTGCCAGCAGCCGCTCCTGGACGGCGAATGAAAAACTGTTTTTT. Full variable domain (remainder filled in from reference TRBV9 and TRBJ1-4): DSGVTQTPKHLITATGQRVTLRCSPRSGDLSVYWYQQSLDQGLQFLIQYYNGEERAKGNILERFSAQQFPDLHSELNLSSLELGDSALYFCASSRSWTANEKLFFGSGTQLSVL.

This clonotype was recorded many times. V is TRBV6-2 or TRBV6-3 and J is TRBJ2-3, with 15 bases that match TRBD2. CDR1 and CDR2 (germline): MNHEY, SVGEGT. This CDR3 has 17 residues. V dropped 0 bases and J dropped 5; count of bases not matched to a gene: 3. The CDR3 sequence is CASSYSGLAGGRDTQYF. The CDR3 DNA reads TGTGCCAGCAGTTACTCAGGACTAGCGGGAGGGCGAGATACGCAGTATTTT.

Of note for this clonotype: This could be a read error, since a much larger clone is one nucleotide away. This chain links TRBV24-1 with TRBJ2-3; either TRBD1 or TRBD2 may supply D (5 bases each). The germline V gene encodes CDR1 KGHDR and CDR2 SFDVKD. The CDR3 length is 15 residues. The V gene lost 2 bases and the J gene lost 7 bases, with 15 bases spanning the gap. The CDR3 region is CATSDSGPRVNTQYF. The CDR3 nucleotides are TGTGCCACCAGTGATTCGGGGCCTCGGGTGAATACGCAGTATTTT.

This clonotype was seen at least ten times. CDR3: CASSQTPSYEQYF. For the CDR3, the DNA is TGTGCCAGCAGCCAGACACCCTCCTACGAGCAGTACTTC. J is TRBJ2-7 and V is TRBV7-9; D gene ambiguous. The CDR3 extends over 13 amino acids. Deletions cut 5 bases from V and 0 bases from J, with 8 bases between. Germline-derived CDR1 and CDR2 are SEHNR and FQNEAQ (reference sequence).

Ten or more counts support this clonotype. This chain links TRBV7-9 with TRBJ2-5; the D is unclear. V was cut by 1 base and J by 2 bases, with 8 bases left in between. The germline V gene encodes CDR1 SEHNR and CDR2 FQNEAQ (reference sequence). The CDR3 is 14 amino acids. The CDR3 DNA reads TGTGCCAGCAGCTTAGGCTCTCCACAAGAGACCCAGTACTTC. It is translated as CASSLGSPQETQYF.

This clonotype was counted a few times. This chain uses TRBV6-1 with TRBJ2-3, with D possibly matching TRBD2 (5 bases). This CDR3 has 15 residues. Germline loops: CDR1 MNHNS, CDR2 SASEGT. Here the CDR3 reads CEKTRRRTSTDTQYF. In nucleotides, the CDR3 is TGTGAGAAAACGCGCCGGCGGACTAGCACAGATACGCAGTATTTT.

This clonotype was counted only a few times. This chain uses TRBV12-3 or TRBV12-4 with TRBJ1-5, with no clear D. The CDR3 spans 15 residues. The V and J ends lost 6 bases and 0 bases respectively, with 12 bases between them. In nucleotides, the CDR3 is TGTGCCAGCAGCCCAGAGGGAGGTAGCAATCAGCCCCAGCATTTT. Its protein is CASSPEGGSNQPQHF.

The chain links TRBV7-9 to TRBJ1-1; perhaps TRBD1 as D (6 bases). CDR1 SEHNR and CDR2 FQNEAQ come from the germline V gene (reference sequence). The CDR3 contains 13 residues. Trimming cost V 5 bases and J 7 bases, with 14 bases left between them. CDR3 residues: CASSRGGAYEAFF. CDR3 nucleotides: TGTGCCAGCAGCAGGGGGGGGGCATATGAAGCTTTCTTT. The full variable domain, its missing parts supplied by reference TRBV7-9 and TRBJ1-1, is DTGVSQNPRHKITKRGQNVTFRCDPISEHNRLYWYRQTLGQGPEFLTYFQNEAQLEKSRLLSDRFSAERPKGSFSTLEIQRTEQGDSAMYLCASSRGGAYEAFFGQGTRLTVV.

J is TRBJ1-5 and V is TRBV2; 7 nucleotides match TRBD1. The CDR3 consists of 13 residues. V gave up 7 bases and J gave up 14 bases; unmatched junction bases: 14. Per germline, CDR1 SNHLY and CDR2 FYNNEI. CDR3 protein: CASTQVGGGGEHF. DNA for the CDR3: TGTGCCAGCACTCAAGTCGGAGGGGGCGGAGAGCATTTT. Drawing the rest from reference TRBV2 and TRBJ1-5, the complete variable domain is EPEVTQTPSHQVTQMGQEVILRCVPISNHLYFYWYRQILGQKVEFLVSFYNNEISEKSEIFDDQFSVERPDGSNFTLKIRSTKLEDSAMYFCASTQVGGGGEHFGDGTRLSIL.

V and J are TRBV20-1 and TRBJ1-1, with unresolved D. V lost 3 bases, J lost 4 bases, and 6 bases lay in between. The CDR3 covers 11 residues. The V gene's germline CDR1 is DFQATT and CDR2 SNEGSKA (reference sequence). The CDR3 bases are TGCAGTGCTAGGCTGGTCACTGAAGCTTTCTTT. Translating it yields CSARLVTEAFF.

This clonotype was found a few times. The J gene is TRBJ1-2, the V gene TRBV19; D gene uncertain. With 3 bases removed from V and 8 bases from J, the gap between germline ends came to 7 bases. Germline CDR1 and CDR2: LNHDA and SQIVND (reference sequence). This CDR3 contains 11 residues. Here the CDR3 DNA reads TGTGCCAGTAGTATGGAATGGGGCTACACCTTC. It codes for CASSMEWGYTF.

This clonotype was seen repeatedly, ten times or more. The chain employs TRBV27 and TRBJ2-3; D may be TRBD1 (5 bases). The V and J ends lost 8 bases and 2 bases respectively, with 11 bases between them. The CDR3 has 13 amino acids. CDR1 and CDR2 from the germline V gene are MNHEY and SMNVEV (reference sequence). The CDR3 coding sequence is TGTGCCAGCGGTGACAGAGACACAGATACGCAGTATTTT. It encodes CASGDRDTDTQYF.

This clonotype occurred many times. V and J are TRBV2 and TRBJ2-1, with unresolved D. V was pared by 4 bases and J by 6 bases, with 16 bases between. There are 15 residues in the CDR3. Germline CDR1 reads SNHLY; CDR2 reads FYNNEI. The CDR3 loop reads CASSAGLPGGNEQFF. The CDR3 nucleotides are TGTGCCAGCAGTGCGGGCCTCCCCGGTGGCAATGAGCAGTTCTTC.

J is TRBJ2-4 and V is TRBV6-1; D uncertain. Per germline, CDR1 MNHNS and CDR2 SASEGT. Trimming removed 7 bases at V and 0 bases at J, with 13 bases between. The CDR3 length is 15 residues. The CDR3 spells CASTLLALAKNIQYF. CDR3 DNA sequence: TGTGCCAGCACTCTACTGGCACTAGCCAAAAACATTCAGTACTTC.

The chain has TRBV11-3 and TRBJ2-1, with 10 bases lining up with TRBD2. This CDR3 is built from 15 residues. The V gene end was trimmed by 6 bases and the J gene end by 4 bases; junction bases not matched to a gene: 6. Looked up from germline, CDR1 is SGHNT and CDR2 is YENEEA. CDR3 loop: CASRSTSGKYNEQFF. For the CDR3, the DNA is TGTGCCAGCAGATCTACTAGCGGGAAATACAATGAGCAGTTCTTC.